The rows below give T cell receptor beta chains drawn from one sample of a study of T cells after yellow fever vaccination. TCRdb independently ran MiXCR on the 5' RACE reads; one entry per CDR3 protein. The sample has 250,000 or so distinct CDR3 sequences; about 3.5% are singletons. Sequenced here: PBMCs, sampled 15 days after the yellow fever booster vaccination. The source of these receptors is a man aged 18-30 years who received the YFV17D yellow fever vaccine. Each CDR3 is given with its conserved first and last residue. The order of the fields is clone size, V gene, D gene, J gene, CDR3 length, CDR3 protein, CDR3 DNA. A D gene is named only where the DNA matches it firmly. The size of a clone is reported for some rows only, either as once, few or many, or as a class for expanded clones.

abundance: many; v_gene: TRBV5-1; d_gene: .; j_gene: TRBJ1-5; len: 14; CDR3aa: CASSLDSTDQPQHF; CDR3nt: TGCGCCAGCAGCTTGGATTCCACGGATCAGCCCCAGCATTTT
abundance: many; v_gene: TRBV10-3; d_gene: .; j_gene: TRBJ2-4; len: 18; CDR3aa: CAISESPQVAAAKNIQYF; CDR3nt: TGTGCCATCAGTGAGTCCCCCCAAGTAGCCGCAGCCAAAAACATTCAGTACTTC
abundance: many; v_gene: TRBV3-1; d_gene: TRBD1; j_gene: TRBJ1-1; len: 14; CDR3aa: CASSQAGGRTEAFF; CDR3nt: TGTGCCAGCAGCCAAGCAGGGGGCAGGACTGAAGCTTTCTTT
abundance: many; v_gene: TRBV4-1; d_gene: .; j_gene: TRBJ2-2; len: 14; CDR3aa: CASSQASRTGELFF; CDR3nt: TGCGCCAGCAGCCAAGCAAGCCGGACCGGGGAGCTGTTTTTT
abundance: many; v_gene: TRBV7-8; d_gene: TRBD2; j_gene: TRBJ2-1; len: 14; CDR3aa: CASSFRGAYNEQFF; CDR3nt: TGTGCCAGCAGCTTCCGGGGGGCCTACAATGAGCAGTTCTTC
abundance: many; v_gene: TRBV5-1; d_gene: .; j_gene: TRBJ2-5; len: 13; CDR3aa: CASRGDNQETQYF; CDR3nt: TGCGCCAGCAGAGGAGACAACCAAGAGACCCAGTACTTC
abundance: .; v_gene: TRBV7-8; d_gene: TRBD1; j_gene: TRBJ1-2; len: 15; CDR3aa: CASSHLPRDRGGYTF; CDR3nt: TGTGCCAGCAGCCACCTCCCCCGGGACAGAGGGGGCTACACCTTC
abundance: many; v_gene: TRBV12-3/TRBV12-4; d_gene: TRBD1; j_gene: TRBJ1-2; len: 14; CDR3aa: CASSRGGNMYGYTF; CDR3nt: TGTGCCAGCAGCCGAGGGGGCAATATGTATGGCTACACCTTC
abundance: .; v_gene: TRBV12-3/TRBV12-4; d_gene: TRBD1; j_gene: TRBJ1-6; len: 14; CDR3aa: CASRPGTGGLSLHF; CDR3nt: TGTGCCAGCAGGCCCGGGACAGGGGGCCTTTCCCTCCACTTT
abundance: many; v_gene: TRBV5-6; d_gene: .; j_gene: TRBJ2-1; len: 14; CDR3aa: CASSPSFLYNEQFF; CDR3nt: TGTGCCAGCAGCCCCTCCTTCCTCTACAATGAGCAGTTCTTC
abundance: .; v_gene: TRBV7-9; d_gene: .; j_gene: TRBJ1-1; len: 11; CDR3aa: CASSTENEAFF; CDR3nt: TGTGCCAGCAGCACGGAAAATGAAGCTTTCTTT
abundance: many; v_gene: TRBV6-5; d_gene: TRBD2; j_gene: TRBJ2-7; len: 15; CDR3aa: CASSYSPSGSYEQYF; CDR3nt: TGTGCCAGCAGTTACTCGCCTAGCGGCTCCTACGAGCAGTACTTC
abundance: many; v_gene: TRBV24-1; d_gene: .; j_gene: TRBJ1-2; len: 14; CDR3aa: CATSDPAGGGGYTF; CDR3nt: TGTGCCACCAGTGACCCGGCCGGAGGCGGGGGCTACACCTTC
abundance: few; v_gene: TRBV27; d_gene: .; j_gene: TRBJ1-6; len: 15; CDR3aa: CASSHIPVANSPLHF; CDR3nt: TGTGCCAGCTCTCATATCCCGGTGGCGAATTCACCCCTCCACTTT
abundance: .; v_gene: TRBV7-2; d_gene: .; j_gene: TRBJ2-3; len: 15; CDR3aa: CASSFTGTPTDTQYF; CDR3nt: TGTGCCAGCAGCTTTACCGGGACACCCACAGATACGCAGTATTTT
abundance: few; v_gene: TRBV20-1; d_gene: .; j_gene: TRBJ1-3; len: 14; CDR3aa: CSARTALTGNTIYF; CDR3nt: TGCAGTGCTAGGACAGCTTTAACTGGAAACACCATATATTTT
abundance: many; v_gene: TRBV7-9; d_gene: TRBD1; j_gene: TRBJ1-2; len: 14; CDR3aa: CASSLPPGGYGYTF; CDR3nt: TGTGCCAGCAGCCTACCCCCAGGGGGCTACGGCTACACCTTC
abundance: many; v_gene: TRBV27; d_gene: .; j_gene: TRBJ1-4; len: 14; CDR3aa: CASGWGPESEKLFF; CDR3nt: TGTGCCAGCGGCTGGGGCCCGGAAAGTGAAAAACTGTTTTTT
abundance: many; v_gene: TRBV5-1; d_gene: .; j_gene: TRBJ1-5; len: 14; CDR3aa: CASSLGEGGQPQHF; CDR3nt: TGCGCCAGCAGCTTGGGGGAGGGAGGACAGCCCCAGCATTTT
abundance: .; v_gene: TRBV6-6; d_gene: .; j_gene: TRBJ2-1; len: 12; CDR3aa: CASSYGWGEQFF; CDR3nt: TGTGCCAGCAGTTACGGGTGGGGGGAGCAGTTCTTC
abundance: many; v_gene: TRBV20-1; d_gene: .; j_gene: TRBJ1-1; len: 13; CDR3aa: CSARVGGGTEAFF; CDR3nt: TGCAGTGCTAGAGTGGGGGGGGGTACTGAAGCTTTCTTT
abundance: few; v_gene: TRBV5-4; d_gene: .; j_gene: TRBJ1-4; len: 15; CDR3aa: CASSSRTDFNEKLFF; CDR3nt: TGTGCCAGCAGTTCGAGGACAGATTTTAATGAAAAACTGTTTTTT
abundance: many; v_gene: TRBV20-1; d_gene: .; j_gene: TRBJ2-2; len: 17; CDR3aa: CSAREMGRGELTGELFF; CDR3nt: TGCAGTGCTAGAGAAATGGGGCGAGGGGAACTCACCGGGGAGCTGTTTTTT
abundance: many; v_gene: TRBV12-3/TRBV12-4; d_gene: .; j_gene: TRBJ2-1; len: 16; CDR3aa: CASRGGGFRVDNEQFF; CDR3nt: TGTGCCAGCCGTGGGGGGGGCTTTAGGGTTGACAATGAGCAGTTCTTC